The 19 T cell receptor beta chains given below trace back to one sample, sequenced in a study of identical twins. MiXCR, applied by TCRdb to the 5' RACE reads, yields one record per CDR3 protein. The data hold around 480,000 distinct CDR3 sequences, with 13% to 15% observed a single time. The data also belong to a second study, concerning yellow fever vaccine responses in identical twins.

The sequenced sample was CD4+ T cells sorted from blood. These TCRs come from a woman under 30 in good health.

This rearrangement joins TRBV19 to TRBJ1-5, with 8 nucleotides matching TRBD1. CDR3 length: 14 residues. Germline CDR1 is LNHDA and CDR2 is SQIVND (reference sequence). The CDR3 loop reads CALSDRGGNQPQHF. In DNA, the CDR3 is TGTGCGCTATCTGACAGGGGTGGCAATCAGCCCCAGCATTTT.

This clonotype occurred a few times. The rearrangement joins TRBV7-2 to TRBJ2-1; D perhaps matches TRBD2 (6 bases). From germline, CDR1 is SGHTA and CDR2 FQGNSA. The V end lost 5 bases, the J end lost 9 bases, and 23 bases lay between the germline ends. The CDR3 length is 16 residues. The CDR3 loop is CASSISGAPQEGEQFF. In nucleotides, the CDR3 is TGTGCCAGCAGCATAAGTGGGGCCCCCCAGGAGGGTGAGCAGTTCTTC.

This clonotype was observed at least ten times. The genes are TRBV3-1 and TRBJ1-6; D is undetermined. V dropped 2 bases and J dropped 8 bases, with 13 bases sitting between them. Per the germline V gene, CDR1 is LGHDT and CDR2 is YNNKEL (reference sequence). The CDR3 spans 15 residues. The CDR3 is CASSQSGERDSPLHF. The CDR3, as DNA: TGTGCCAGCAGCCAATCTGGGGAGAGGGATTCACCCCTCCACTTT.

This clonotype appeared a few times. The rearrangement links TRBV7-8 to TRBJ2-5; 7 positions agree with TRBD1. V lost 3 bases, J lost 4 bases, and 5 bases stayed unmatched. The V gene's germline CDR1 is SGHVS and CDR2 FQNEAQ. This CDR3 is built from 14 residues. The CDR3 DNA follows: TGTGCCAGCAGCTTGACAGGGACGGTAGAGACCCAGTACTTC. This gives the protein CASSLTGTVETQYF.

The chain joins TRBV7-2 to TRBJ2-5; possibly TRBD2 for D (5 bases). This CDR3 spans 15 amino acids. Germline assignment: CDR1 SGHTA and CDR2 FQGNSA. V dropped 0 bases and J dropped 5 bases, with 13 bases sitting between them. DNA of the CDR3: TGTGCCAGCAGCTTAGCCAGAGGGCTGTCGGAGACCCAGTACTTC. Amino acids: CASSLARGLSETQYF.

This clonotype was seen a few times. V and J are TRBV5-6 and TRBJ1-2; 7 nucleotides match TRBD1. The CDR3 is 15 residues long. Germline V lookup: CDR1 SGHDT, CDR2 YYEEEE. Germline trimming cut 6 bases from V and 4 bases from J; bases unmatched to any gene: 12. The CDR3 spells CASNLGQETGYGYTF. In DNA form, the CDR3 reads TGTGCCAGCAACCTAGGACAGGAGACAGGCTATGGCTACACCTTC.

There are a few counts of this clonotype. CDR3 in DNA: TGCAGCGTTGTTCCCGGGACCAACCTCGCCCACGAGCAGTACTTC. Translation gives CSVVPGTNLAHEQYF. This chain links TRBV29-1 with TRBJ2-7; D might be TRBD1 or TRBD2, each matching 5 bases. The germline V gene has CDR1 SQVTM and CDR2 ANQGSEA. This CDR3 has 15 residues. Trimming shortened V by 4 bases and J by 5 bases, and 21 bases separated the two germline ends.

In this sample, this clonotype turned up a few times. The chain is built from TRBV12-3 or TRBV12-4 and TRBJ2-1; D is unclear. This CDR3 is built from 14 residues. The V gene lost 1 base and the J gene lost 12 bases, with 16 bases spanning the gap. The CDR3 sequence: CASSLVVVPLAQFF. In DNA form, the CDR3 reads TGTGCCAGCAGTTTAGTAGTCGTGCCCCTTGCGCAGTTCTTC.

This clonotype was recorded many times. CDR3 sequence: CSAGRDYTDTQYF. The CDR3 nucleotides are TGCAGCGCCGGTCGGGACTACACAGATACGCAGTATTTT. V usage is TRBV29-1 and J usage is TRBJ2-3, with 7 bases matching TRBD2. J lost 2 bases, V lost 7 bases, and 6 bases had no gene match. The CDR3 has 13 amino acids. Germline CDR1 SQVTM, CDR2 ANQGSEA.

There are a few counts of this clonotype. This rearrangement joins TRBV6-1 to TRBJ2-7, with D possibly TRBD1 on 5 matching bases. V dropped 7 bases and J dropped 3 bases, with 13 bases sitting between them. The CDR3 has 13 residues. The germline V gene has CDR1 MNHNS and CDR2 SASEGT. Written as DNA, the CDR3 is TGTGCCAGCACCAGGGCGTCGGGCTACGAGCAGTACTTC. Residues: CASTRASGYEQYF.

The sample holds a few counts of this clonotype. The junction does not match germline at one end; this may be a read error. The gene calls are TRBV7-9 and TRBJ2-1; 9 bases match TRBD1. The CDR3 totals 17 residues. The germline V gene has CDR1 SEHNR and CDR2 FQNEAQ (reference sequence). CDR3 in DNA: TGTGCCAGCATCTTAGGAACAGGGGGCAACGCCTACAATGAGCAGTTCTTC. Protein sequence: CASILGTGGNAYNEQFF.

The rearrangement uses TRBV30 and TRBJ2-3; TRBD1 or TRBD2 may be the D gene (5 bases each). Trimming pared 4 bases from V and 1 base from J, leaving 9 bases between. CDR1 is GTSNPN, CDR2 SVGIG, per germline (reference sequence). The CDR3 contains 13 residues. DNA of the CDR3: TGTGCCTGGACCCGGGACGGCACAGATACGCAGTATTTT. It specifies CAWTRDGTDTQYF. Combining the CDR3 with reference TRBV30 and TRBJ2-3 gives the whole variable domain SQTIHQWPATLVQPVGSPLSLECTVEGTSNPNLYWYRQAAGRGLQLLFYSVGIGQISSEVPQNLSASRPQDRQFILSSKKLLLSDSGFYLCAWTRDGTDTQYFGPGTRLTVL.

The V call is TRBV2, the J call TRBJ2-7, with 12 bases matching TRBD1. J was trimmed by 5 bases and V by 8 bases; bases with no gene match: 10. The germline CDR1 and CDR2 sequences are SNHLY and FYNNEI. The length of the CDR3 is 15 residues. The CDR3 loop reads CASGTPGTGGNEQYF. In nucleotides, the CDR3 is TGTGCCAGCGGGACTCCGGGGACAGGGGGCAACGAGCAGTACTTC.

This clonotype was picked up a small number of times. The chain links TRBV7-2 to TRBJ2-4, with TRBD1 matching over 8 bases. Trimming cost V 1 base and J 7 bases; bases outside gene matches: 9. Germline CDR1 is SGHTA and CDR2 is FQGNSA. The CDR3 extends over 16 amino acids. The CDR3 spells CASSLEAGGAGNIQYF. The DNA for the CDR3 is TGTGCCAGCAGCTTAGAGGCAGGGGGCGCGGGGAACATTCAGTACTTC.

Only a few counts were recorded for this clonotype. The CDR3: CASSLRQVGSGPYNEQFF. DNA for the CDR3: TGTGCCAGCAGCTTAAGACAGGTGGGGAGCGGACCCTACAATGAGCAGTTCTTC. The V gene is TRBV11-2, the J gene TRBJ2-1; TRBD1 is a possible D gene (6 bases). This CDR3 has 18 residues. CDR1 is SGHAT, CDR2 FQNNGV, per germline. Trimming stripped 2 bases from V and 2 bases from J, with 19 bases between.

V and J are TRBV29-1 and TRBJ2-7; D possibly uses TRBD1 or TRBD2 (5 bases each). Germline assignment: CDR1 SQVTM and CDR2 ANQGSEA. This CDR3 region has 14 residues. The V end was cut by 3 bases, the J end by 0 bases, with 12 bases between. The DNA for the CDR3 is TGCAGCGTTGATAGGGACCCGAGCTCCTACGAGCAGTACTTC. The encoded protein is CSVDRDPSSYEQYF.

This rearrangement joins TRBV7-2 to TRBJ2-3, with 8 bases lining up with TRBD2. The CDR3 totals 16 residues. Trimming cost V 7 bases and J 0 bases; bases outside gene matches: 9. CDR1 and CDR2 from the germline V gene are SGHTA and FQGNSA. CDR3 protein: CASKIRGGTSTDTQYF. CDR3 in DNA: TGTGCCAGCAAGATACGGGGGGGGACCAGCACAGATACGCAGTATTTT.

This clonotype was recorded many times. The CDR3 loop reads CASRVAGGHNEQYF. Here the CDR3 DNA reads TGTGCCAGCAGGGTGGCGGGAGGCCACAACGAGCAGTACTTC. This chain connects TRBV25-1 to TRBJ2-7, with 8 bases matching TRBD2. V lost 6 bases to trimming and J lost 5 bases; unmatched junction nucleotides: 9. The CDR3 length is 14 residues. Germline V CDR1 and CDR2: MGHDK, SYGVNS.

The chain uses TRBV4-2 and TRBJ1-1, with no clear D. Germline V lookup: CDR1 LGHNA, CDR2 YNFKEQ. Trimming stripped 1 base from V and 11 bases from J, with 11 bases between. The CDR3 length is 12 residues. This CDR3 reads CASSQVRPVAFF. In DNA, the CDR3 is TGTGCCAGCAGCCAAGTCAGACCGGTCGCTTTCTTT.